The 15 T cell receptor beta chains below come from one sample, sequenced in a study of T cell responses to AZD1222 COVID-19 vaccine. The table came from immunoSEQ multiplex PCR; TCRdb's copy has only in-frame clones and leaves some out. The sample includes 100,000 or so clones, around nine tenths of them seen just once. Sequenced here: peripheral blood, sampled on day 0 of AZD1222 vaccination. Source of these receptors: an adult in good health.

The chain has TRBV5-1 and TRBJ2-7; unclear D gene. The germline V gene encodes CDR1 SGHRS and CDR2 YFSETQ. Trimming stripped 4 bases from V and 1 base from J, with 9 bases between. The CDR3 consists of 13 residues. This chain's CDR3 is CASSGLGSYEQYF. The CDR3 nucleotides read TGCGCCAGCAGCGGGCTCGGGTCCTACGAGCAGTACTTC.

The rearrangement uses TRBV12-3 or TRBV12-4 and TRBJ1-1; D call uncertain. The CDR3 is 13 amino acids. V was trimmed by 2 bases and J by 3 bases, leaving 7 bases between them. CDR3 DNA sequence: TGTGCCAGCAGTTTAACACAACACACTGAAGCTTTCTTT. The encoded protein is CASSLTQHTEAFF.

The chain combines TRBV19 with TRBJ1-4; D may be TRBD1 (6 bases). With 7 bases removed from V and 8 bases from J, the gap between germline ends came to 20 bases. CDR1 is LNHDA, CDR2 SQIVND, per germline (reference sequence). The CDR3 totals 15 residues. CDR3 bases: TGTGCCAGTACCATGAGGGGGTCCCCGGAGGAAAAACTGTTTTTT. Amino acid sequence: CASTMRGSPEEKLFF.

The DNA of the CDR3 is TGTGCCTGGGGACGTATTGATGGCTACACCTTC. Translated, it gives CAWGRIDGYTF. The chain is built from TRBV30 and TRBJ1-2; D unclear. This CDR3 is 11 amino acids long. From germline, CDR1 is GTSNPN and CDR2 SVGIG (reference sequence). Trimming took off 5 bases at V and 6 bases at J, with 10 bases between the two ends.

V is TRBV28 and J is TRBJ2-1; D unclear. V lost 2 bases to trimming and J lost 10 bases, with 18 bases between them. CDR3 length equals 15 residues. CDR1 MDHEN and CDR2 SYDVKM come from the germline V gene. CDR3 DNA: TGTGCCAGCAGTTTAATGGCAGCGTGGGTCGGCGAGCAGTTCTTC. It translates to CASSLMAAWVGEQFF.

J is TRBJ1-1 and V is TRBV7-2; D gene unclear. The CDR3 loop spans 14 amino acids. Trimming pared 4 bases from V and 1 base from J, leaving 10 bases between. CDR1 and CDR2 from the germline V gene are SGHTA and FQGNSA. The CDR3 protein is CASSSPGQNTEAFF. The CDR3 region has the DNA TGTGCCAGCAGCTCCCCCGGGCAGAACACTGAAGCTTTCTTT.

The chain employs TRBV7-9 and TRBJ2-4, with 7 bases that match TRBD1. The J segment lost 8 bases and the V segment lost 6 bases, leaving 10 bases of the junction unmatched. Germline V CDR1 and CDR2: SEHNR, FQNEAQ (reference sequence). CDR3 length: 14 residues. CDR3 sequence: CASRSPRQGDIQYF. The CDR3 bases are TGTGCCAGCAGATCCCCCCGACAGGGAGACATTCAGTACTTC. Together with reference TRBV7-9 and TRBJ2-4, the CDR3 gives the full variable domain: DTGVSQNPRHKITKRGQNVTFRCDPISEHNRLYWYRQTLGQGPEFLTYFQNEAQLEKSRLLSDRFSAERPKGSFSTLEIQRTEQGDSAMYLCASRSPRQGDIQYFGAGTRLSVL.

The gene calls are TRBV6-5 and TRBJ2-2; the D gene could be TRBD1 or TRBD2 (5 bases each). The CDR3 runs 15 residues. Trimming stripped 8 bases from V and 0 bases from J, with 13 bases between. In germline, CDR1 is MNHEY, CDR2 SVGAGI. For the CDR3, the DNA is TGTGCCAGCCCCGTCGGGACCCCGAACACCGGGGAGCTGTTTTTT. This gives the protein CASPVGTPNTGELFF.

This chain joins TRBV2 and TRBJ2-2; D gene unclear. The V gene's germline CDR1 is SNHLY and CDR2 FYNNEI. V lost 4 bases and J 0 bases, leaving 9 bases between the germline ends. There are 15 residues in the CDR3. CDR3 amino acids: CASSGVRPNTGELFF. Written as DNA, the CDR3 is TGTGCCAGCAGTGGTGTTAGACCGAACACCGGGGAGCTGTTTTTT.

The sample holds a few counts of this clone. The rearrangement joins TRBV18 to TRBJ2-7; 10 positions match TRBD2. The CDR3 contains 14 residues. Trimming took 3 bases from V and 6 from J; bases not matched to a gene: 5. CDR1 is KGHSH, CDR2 LQKENI, per germline. The CDR3 DNA sequence: TGTGCCAGCTCACCTGCTAGCGGGAGTAGCGAGCAGTACTTC. Protein sequence: CASSPASGSSEQYF.

The genes are TRBV7-9 and TRBJ2-3; possibly TRBD2 for D (5 bases). The germline V gene has CDR1 SEHNR and CDR2 FQNEAQ (reference sequence). V was clipped by 4 bases and J by 2 bases, with 16 bases between them. This CDR3 has 16 amino acids. The CDR3 is CASSYRLAPDTDTQYF. DNA of the CDR3: TGTGCCAGCAGCTACCGCCTAGCACCCGACACAGATACGCAGTATTTT.

The CDR3 loop reads CASSTRSTARTDTQYF. CDR3 nucleotide sequence: TGTGCCAGCAGTACCCGATCCACAGCTCGCACAGATACGCAGTATTTT. This chain connects TRBV6-2 or TRBV6-3 to TRBJ2-3, with D hard to call. V lost 5 bases to trimming and J lost 1 base, with 16 bases between them. This CDR3 is built from 16 residues. Germline CDR1 and CDR2: MNHEY and SVGEGT.

The genes are TRBV6-2 or TRBV6-3 and TRBJ2-1; 7 bases align to TRBD2. The CDR3 contains 16 residues. Per germline, CDR1 MNHEY and CDR2 SVGEGT. After removal of 4 bases from V and 5 bases from J, the junction contained 11 bases not matched to a gene. In DNA, the CDR3 is TGTGCCAGCAGTTTCCTCAGACTAGCCGCTGACAATGAGCAGTTCTTC. Translated: CASSFLRLAADNEQFF.

This clone occurred a few times. The chain joins TRBV11-2 to TRBJ1-6; TRBD1 might be the D (5 bases). The V end lost 3 bases, the J end lost 9 bases, and 18 bases lay between the germline ends. Germline CDR1 SGHAT, CDR2 FQNNGV. The CDR3 runs 16 residues. This CDR3 is CASSFRLQVGGSPLHF. As DNA, the CDR3 is TGTGCCAGCAGCTTCAGACTACAGGTGGGGGGTTCACCCCTCCACTTT. The complete variable domain, with remaining parts taken from reference TRBV11-2 and TRBJ1-6, reads EAGVAQSPRYKIIEKRQSVAFWCNPISGHATLYWYQQILGQGPKLLIQFQNNGVVDDSQLPKDRFSAERLKGVDSTLKIQPAKLEDSAVYLCASSFRLQVGGSPLHFGNGTRLTVT.

This clone was observed a single time. The chain combines TRBV19 with TRBJ2-7; 11 bases match TRBD1. The germline V gene has CDR1 LNHDA and CDR2 SQIVND (reference sequence). After removal of 4 bases from V and 2 bases from J, the junction contained 4 bases not matched to a gene. CDR3 length equals 15 residues. CDR3 loop: CASSKRTGGPYEQYF. CDR3 bases: TGTGCCAGTAGTAAACGGACAGGGGGCCCCTACGAGCAGTACTTC.